The present T cell receptor beta chain was sequenced within a study of blood T cell repertoires in COVID-19. Study information: The origin of the acute and convalescent COVID-19 samples was the United States, Italy and Spain. The analysed material was cDNA or gDNA that came from T cells, B-cell-depleted T cells, or PBMCs.

Original processing methods: Amplification of reference gene primers provided the estimated nucleated cell counts. Generated by immunoSEQ multiplex PCR, the TCRdb table keeps only in-frame clones and is missing some. The V and J calls and clone size were taken over from that table, and D and trimming were inferred from the DNA. The sample holds 120,000 to 150,000 clones, about 80% seen once. This receptor was taken from a human donor in a cohort sampled during active COVID-19. Sequenced: peripheral blood.

The CDR3 here is CTSSQDGGSGGPTGELFF. CDR3 sequence (DNA): TGCACCAGCAGCCAAGATGGAGGTAGCGGGGGCCCCACCGGGGAGCTGTTTTTT. This chain links TRBV1 with TRBJ2-2; the table calls TRBD2, which could not be checked here. TRBV1 is a listed pseudogene. The CDR3 length is 18 residues.